These 26 T cell receptor beta chains share one sample of origin, sequenced in a study of T cells in Graves' hyperthyroidism and ophthalmopathy. Researchers amplified the TCR beta CDR3 regions from RNA transcripts. Initially, a first-round RT-PCR of the TCR CDR3 employed the HTBI primer set. TCRdb redid the calling of the multiplex PCR reads with MiXCR, one entry per CDR3 protein. The table shows a few hundred thousand distinct CDR3 sequences, with 15% to 18% occurring only once. Material for sequencing was blood. The receptor source for this set is a young woman with Graves' hyperthyroidism.

This clonotype was recorded a few times. This chain joins TRBV3-1 and TRBJ2-1; the D call may be TRBD1 or TRBD2 (5 bases each). V was pared by 8 bases and J by 4 bases, with 18 bases between. The CDR3 has 15 residues. CDR1 is LGHDT and CDR2 is YNNKEL in the germline V gene (reference sequence). The CDR3 reads CASHSTGTRYNEQFF. The CDR3 DNA follows: TGTGCCAGCCACTCGACCGGGACGAGATACAATGAGCAGTTCTTC.

V usage is TRBV29-1 and J usage is TRBJ2-1; 7 bases align to TRBD1. Germline V gene sequence: CDR1 SQVTM, CDR2 ANQGSEA. Unmatched junction bases numbered 9, after V lost 7 bases and J lost 3 bases. This CDR3 comprises 14 residues. The CDR3 DNA reads TGCAGCGGAAAGTACAGGGGTTTCTACAATGAGCAGTTCTTC. Amino acids: CSGKYRGFYNEQFF.

This clonotype was recorded at least ten times. The rearrangement joins TRBV6-1 to TRBJ2-6; 11 bases map to TRBD1. The germline V gene has CDR1 MNHNS and CDR2 SASEGT. This CDR3 contains 18 residues. After removal of 8 bases from V and 0 bases from J, the junction contained 9 bases not matched to a gene. CDR3 protein: CASGTGGRGSSGANVLTF. In nucleotides, the CDR3 is TGTGCCAGCGGGACAGGGGGGCGCGGGTCCTCTGGGGCCAACGTCCTGACTTTC.

This clonotype has at least ten counts. CDR3 nucleotide sequence: TGCGCCAGCAGCTTTAATAGGGGCACTGAAGCTTTCTTT. This translates into CASSFNRGTEAFF. The V call is TRBV5-1, the J call TRBJ1-1, with a tentative D call TRBD1 (5 bases). The CDR3 covers 13 residues. Germline CDR1 is SGHRS and CDR2 is YFSETQ. Trimming took off 2 bases at V and 4 bases at J, with 9 bases between the two ends. The whole variable domain, filled in from reference TRBV5-1 and TRBJ1-1, reads KAGVTQTPRYLIKTRGQQVTLSCSPISGHRSVSWYQQTPGQGLQFLFEYFSETQRNKGNFPGRFSGRQFSNSRSEMNVSTLELGDSALYLCASSFNRGTEAFFGQGTRLTVV.

This clonotype was counted ten times or more. The chain recombines TRBV12-3 or TRBV12-4 with TRBJ2-1; no clear D. The CDR3 has 14 residues. V was cut by 5 bases and J by 0 bases, with 8 bases left in between. Written as DNA, the CDR3 is TGTGCCAGCAGTCCGATACCCTCCTACAATGAGCAGTTCTTC. Residues: CASSPIPSYNEQFF.

This clonotype was seen ten or more times. J is TRBJ2-7 and V is TRBV11-2; D unclear. Between the trimmed V and J ends, which lost 6 bases and 4 bases, there was a span of 19 bases. The CDR3 loop spans 15 amino acids. Germline V lookup: CDR1 SGHAT, CDR2 FQNNGV. The CDR3: CASSKSGGTSYEQYF. CDR3 coding DNA: TGTGCCAGCAGTAAGAGTGGCGGCACTTCGTACGAGCAGTACTTC. The complete variable domain, with remaining parts taken from reference TRBV11-2 and TRBJ2-7, reads EAGVAQSPRYKIIEKRQSVAFWCNPISGHATLYWYQQILGQGPKLLIQFQNNGVVDDSQLPKDRFSAERLKGVDSTLKIQPAKLEDSAVYLCASSKSGGTSYEQYFGPGTRLTVT.

This clonotype came up many times. V is TRBV12-3 or TRBV12-4 and J is TRBJ2-1; D remains unclear. Trimming removed 5 bases at V and 0 bases at J, with 11 bases between. CDR3 length: 15 amino acids. CDR3 sequence: CASSLSFSSYNEQFF. In DNA, the CDR3 is TGTGCCAGCAGTCTAAGCTTTAGCTCCTACAATGAGCAGTTCTTC.

The table lists this clonotype with a few counts. This chain joins TRBV11-2 and TRBJ2-1, with TRBD2 matching 10 bases. Germline V gene sequence: CDR1 SGHAT, CDR2 FQNNGV. This CDR3 comprises 16 residues. The ends lost 5 bases at V and 5 bases at J; junction bases unmatched: 9. In nucleotides, the CDR3 is TGTGCCAGCAGCCCCGTCACTAGCGGGATTCACAATGAGCAGTTCTTC. This codes for CASSPVTSGIHNEQFF.

In the case of this clonotype: The junction and the germline gene differ at one end; a read error may be behind it. The genes are TRBV6-1 and TRBJ2-7; D possibly corresponds to TRBD2 (6 bases). This CDR3 comprises 15 residues. The V gene's germline CDR1 is MNHNS and CDR2 SASEGT. DNA of the CDR3: TGTGCCATCAGTGCGGGGCGGACAAAATTCTACGAGCAGTACTTC. Translated, it gives CAISAGRTKFYEQYF.

Notes on this clonotype: This clone may be a read error of a much larger clone one base away. The chain is built from TRBV20-1 and TRBJ1-1, with unresolved D. CDR3 length equals 11 residues. Germline CDR1 is DFQATT and CDR2 is SNEGSKA (reference sequence). The V end lost 1 base, the J end lost 7 bases, and 7 bases lay between the germline ends. CDR3 region: CSARARNEAFF. For the CDR3, the DNA is TGCAGTGCTAGAGCGCGGAATGAAGCTTTCTTT.

In its sample, this clonotype was seen many times. V gene TRBV6-1 combines with J gene TRBJ1-2; 7 nucleotides match TRBD1. The CDR3 totals 13 residues. Per the germline V gene, CDR1 is MNHNS and CDR2 is SASEGT. Losses at the gene ends were 8 bases for V and 4 bases for J; bases not matched to a gene: 7. The DNA of the CDR3 is TGTGCCAGCGCCCCACGGGACAGCTATGGCTACACCTTC. It translates to CASAPRDSYGYTF.

This clonotype appeared a few times. This sequence joins TRBV6-1 and TRBJ2-7, with no clear D. V was clipped by 3 bases and J by 7 bases, with 13 bases between them. CDR1 and CDR2 (germline): MNHNS, SASEGT. This CDR3 is 13 amino acids long. The chain's CDR3 is CASSEGQAREQYF. CDR3 in DNA: TGTGCCAGCAGTGAGGGTCAGGCACGAGAGCAGTACTTC.

This clonotype showed up many times. This chain links TRBV28 with TRBJ2-1, with D tentatively TRBD2 (5 bases). The CDR3 is 20 amino acids. V was shortened by 5 bases and J by 2 bases, with 28 bases between the two germline ends. The germline CDR1 and CDR2 sequences are MDHEN and SYDVKM. The CDR3 DNA sequence: TGTGCCAGCAGTCCCCGAGTCCACTTTAGCGCAACTCTAACCTACAATGAGCAGTTCTTC. Protein product: CASSPRVHFSATLTYNEQFF. Filled out from reference TRBV28 and TRBJ2-1, the complete variable domain reads DVKVTQSSRYLVKRTGEKVFLECVQDMDHENMFWYRQDPGLGLRLIYFSYDVKMKEKGDIPEGYSVSREKKERFSLILESASTNQTSMYLCASSPRVHFSATLTYNEQFFGPGTRLTVL.

This clonotype was detected many times. This rearrangement joins TRBV7-2 to TRBJ2-5, with 11 positions matching TRBD2. This CDR3 spans 15 amino acids. The V gene's germline CDR1 is SGHTA and CDR2 FQGNSA. This CDR3 reads CASNPGLAAQETQYF. In DNA form, the CDR3 reads TGTGCTTCTAATCCGGGACTAGCGGCCCAAGAGACCCAGTACTTC.

This clonotype has only one observation. The CDR3 sequence is CASSSPVTGDRGFTEAFF. The CDR3 DNA is TGTGCCAGCAGTTCTCCCGTGACAGGGGATAGAGGGTTCACTGAAGCTTTCTTT. This chain joins TRBV28 and TRBJ1-1, with 8 bases fitting TRBD1. CDR3 length equals 18 residues. V lost 4 bases and J lost 4; bases outside the gene matches: 17. Germline V gives CDR1 MDHEN, CDR2 SYDVKM.

A few counts support this clonotype. A much larger clone sits a single nucleotide away, making a read error possible. The chain employs TRBV2 and TRBJ2-7; no reliable D call. CDR1 SNHLY and CDR2 FYNNEI come from the germline V gene. CDR3 length equals 11 residues. The ends were cut back, 8 bases at V and 7 bases at J, with 12 bases in the middle. CDR3 bases: TGTGCCAGCTTGAGTCTCGAAGAGCAGTACTTC. Protein sequence: CASLSLEEQYF.

This clonotype was detected ten times or more. The V gene is TRBV7-9, the J gene TRBJ2-1, with 7 bases identical to TRBD2. The CDR3 consists of 15 residues. Germline V gene data show CDR1 as SEHNR and CDR2 as FQNEAQ (reference sequence). V shed 5 bases, J shed 1 base, and the junction held 5 bases outside the gene matches. The CDR3 DNA reads as TGTGCCAGCAGCCGGCGGGAGAAGTCCTACAATGAGCAGTTCTTC. Encoded protein: CASSRREKSYNEQFF.

This clonotype was seen a handful of times. The chain joins TRBV15 to TRBJ2-7; maybe TRBD2 (6 bases). This CDR3 is built from 11 residues. Germline-derived CDR1 and CDR2 are LNHNV and YYDKDF (reference sequence). With 7 bases removed from V and 7 bases from J, the gap between germline ends came to 11 bases. The CDR3 DNA follows: TGTGCCACCACCTATGGAGGGGAGCAGTACTTC. This gives the protein CATTYGGEQYF. Based on the CDR3 plus reference TRBV15 and TRBJ2-7, the full variable domain is DAMVIQNPRYQVTQFGKPVTLSCSQTLNHNVMYWYQQKSSQAPKLLFHYYDKDFNNEADTPDNFQSRRPNTSFCFLDIRSPGLGDTAMYLCATTYGGEQYFGPGTRLTVT.

V usage is TRBV15 and J usage is TRBJ2-1; 7 bases are shared with TRBD2. The CDR3 loop spans 15 amino acids. Germline CDR1 reads LNHNV; CDR2 reads YYDKDF (reference sequence). V dropped 0 bases and J dropped 3; count of bases not matched to a gene: 2. The CDR3 spells CATSRERENYNEQFF. CDR3 DNA sequence: TGTGCCACCAGCAGAGAGCGGGAGAACTACAATGAGCAGTTCTTC.

This clonotype was counted many times. CDR3 residues: CASSLSAGTAYTGELFF. The CDR3 DNA is TGTGCCAGCAGCCTCTCCGCCGGGACAGCTTACACCGGGGAGCTGTTTTTT. The chain is built from TRBV7-8 and TRBJ2-2, with 7 bases lining up with TRBD1. The germline V gene has CDR1 SGHVS and CDR2 FQNEAQ. With V trimmed by 5 bases and J by 3 bases, 12 bases remained unmatched. The CDR3 runs 17 residues.

This clonotype was seen a few times. This chain links TRBV30 with TRBJ2-3; D not resolved. CDR3 size: 14 residues. Germline V gene lookup returns CDR1 GTSNPN and CDR2 SVGIG (reference sequence). Between the trimmed V and J ends, which lost 4 bases and 1 base, there was a span of 12 bases. CDR3 residues: CAWTHLRGTDTQYF. CDR3 DNA: TGTGCCTGGACCCACCTCCGCGGCACAGATACGCAGTATTTT.

The V and J genes are TRBV6-1 and TRBJ2-2; possibly TRBD1 or TRBD2 for D (6 bases each). The CDR3 is 19 amino acids. Germline CDR1 and CDR2: MNHNS and SASEGT. V was cut by 5 bases and J by 5 bases, with 27 bases left in between. CDR3: CASSRRGTNTVGSTGELFF. Written as DNA, the CDR3 is TGTGCCAGCAGTCGACGCGGGACAAACACGGTCGGGAGTACCGGGGAGCTGTTTTTT.

Details on this clonotype: Just one base apart from a much larger clone, this may be a read error. The chain has TRBV5-1 and TRBJ2-7; 8 nucleotides agree with TRBD2. CDR3 length: 15 amino acids. Trimming cost V 0 bases and J 1 base; bases outside gene matches: 3. Per the germline V gene, CDR1 is SGHRS and CDR2 is YFSETQ. CDR3 amino acids: CASSLDTGGSYEQYF. The CDR3 DNA sequence: TGCGCCAGCAGCTTGGATACGGGAGGGTCCTACGAGCAGTACTTC.

The rearrangement links TRBV10-3 to TRBJ1-5; the D gene is possibly TRBD1 (5 bases). The germline CDR1 and CDR2 sequences are ENHRY and SYGVKD. Trimming removed 2 bases at V and 5 bases at J, with 10 bases between. The CDR3 extends over 14 amino acids. CDR3 sequence reads: CAISEQGRDQPQHF. CDR3 DNA sequence: TGTGCCATCAGTGAGCAGGGACGGGATCAGCCCCAGCATTTT.

This clonotype has a count of ten or more. This chain links TRBV20-1 with TRBJ2-4; D may match TRBD1 or TRBD2 (5 bases each). Germline loops: CDR1 DFQATT, CDR2 SNEGSKA (reference sequence). V was pared by 3 bases and J by 0 bases, with 18 bases between. The CDR3 is 17 residues long. The CDR3 DNA follows: TGCAGTGCTAGGGGCCAAGGGTGGGACCTAGCCAAAAACATTCAGTACTTC. Amino acids: CSARGQGWDLAKNIQYF.

This clonotype was seen at least ten times. This chain connects TRBV7-2 to TRBJ2-1, with 12 bases fitting TRBD2. The V segment lost 0 bases and the J segment 7 bases; nucleotides outside the gene matches: 10. CDR3 length: 18 amino acids. From germline, CDR1 is SGHTA and CDR2 FQGNSA. For the CDR3, the DNA is TGTGCCAGCAGCTTAGCGAATTTCGGACTAGCGGGGAAGAATGAGCAGTTCTTC. This sequence encodes CASSLANFGLAGKNEQFF.